The rows below give T cell receptor beta chains drawn from one sample of a study of CD8+CD57+ T cells in acquired aplastic anemia. TCRdb ran MiXCR on the reads and lists one entry per CDR3 protein. The profile shows approximately 470,000 distinct CDR3 sequences, around 32% of them singletons. Sequencing was carried out using sorted CD4+, CD8+, or CD8+CD57+ T cells (not recorded which) from PBMCs. The receptors come from a human donor with aplastic anemia. The CDR3 runs from the conserved cysteine through the conserved F or W. Each record gives: J gene, clone size, D gene, V gene, CDR3 protein, CDR3 DNA. The D gene is left open where the match is weak. A clone size is listed for some rows: how often the clone was seen (once, few, many), or a class if it is expanded.

J: TRBJ1-6; size: -; D: -; V: TRBV5-4; CDR3: CASSLGLGSSYNSPLHF; DNA: TGCGCCAGCAGCTTGGGCCTGGGGAGCTCCTATAATTCACCCCTCCACTTT
J: TRBJ1-1; size: -; D: TRBD1; V: TRBV10-3; CDR3: CAISGGQGRGGTEAFF; DNA: TGTGCCATCAGTGGGGGACAGGGGCGGGGTGGCACTGAAGCTTTCTTT
J: TRBJ1-6; size: many; D: TRBD1; V: TRBV2; CDR3: CASSTSETGRGRSPLHF; DNA: TGTGCCAGCAGCACTTCAGAAACCGGCAGGGGGAGATCACCCCTCCACTTT
J: TRBJ1-1; size: many; D: -; V: TRBV25-1; CDR3: CASRPPSGGAEAFF; DNA: TGTGCCAGCAGACCCCCCAGTGGTGGAGCTGAAGCTTTCTTT
J: TRBJ1-3; size: -; D: -; V: TRBV12-3/TRBV12-4; CDR3: CACSVGQGNTIYF; DNA: TGTGCCTGCAGTGTAGGACAGGGAAACACCATATATTTT
J: TRBJ2-3; size: many; D: TRBD2; V: TRBV19; CDR3: CASSITTSGGRQYF; DNA: TGTGCCAGTAGTATAACGACTAGCGGGGGGCGGCAGTATTTT
J: TRBJ1-6; size: many; D: TRBD1; V: TRBV2; CDR3: CASSRDSESPLHF; DNA: TGTGCCAGCAGCCGGGACAGTGAATCACCCCTCCACTTT
J: TRBJ2-5; size: -; D: TRBD2; V: TRBV7-3; CDR3: CASSSAGGSQETQYF; DNA: TGTGCCAGCAGCTCAGCCGGGGGGAGCCAAGAGACCCAGTACTTC
J: TRBJ1-4; size: many; D: TRBD1; V: TRBV15; CDR3: CATSSNLQGKNEKLFF; DNA: TGTGCCACCAGCTCAAACTTACAGGGGAAGAATGAAAAACTGTTTTTT
J: TRBJ2-2; size: many; D: -; V: TRBV19; CDR3: CASSILRDHTGELFF; DNA: TGTGCCAGTAGTATACTACGGGATCACACCGGGGAGCTGTTTTTT
J: TRBJ2-7; size: -; D: -; V: TRBV25-1; CDR3: CASSEQGTQYEQYF; DNA: TGTGCCAGCAGTGAGCAGGGGACACAGTACGAGCAGTACTTC
J: TRBJ1-2; size: few; D: -; V: TRBV29-1; CDR3: CSVGGGADTF; DNA: -
J: TRBJ2-7; size: many; D: -; V: TRBV25-1; CDR3: CASSGYRDTDYEQYF; DNA: TGTGCCAGCAGTGGATACCGGGACACAGACTACGAGCAGTACTTC
J: TRBJ2-5; size: few; D: TRBD2; V: TRBV14; CDR3: CASSQEEGLAGLETQYF; DNA: TGTGCCAGCAGCCAAGAAGAGGGACTAGCGGGGTTAGAGACCCAGTACTTC
J: TRBJ2-1; size: few; D: -; V: TRBV7-3; CDR3: CASSLIRESEQFF; DNA: TGTGCCAGCAGCTTAATTCGGGAGTCTGAGCAGTTCTTC
J: TRBJ1-2; size: -; D: TRBD1; V: TRBV9; CDR3: CASSGQGVSGYTF; DNA: TGTGCCAGCAGTGGACAGGGTGTAAGCGGCTACACCTTC
J: TRBJ1-5; size: -; D: -; V: TRBV12-3/TRBV12-4; CDR3: CASSFGESNQPQHF; DNA: TGTGCCAGCAGTTTCGGGGAAAGCAATCAGCCCCAGCATTTT
J: TRBJ1-2; size: -; D: -; V: TRBV7-8; CDR3: CASSNLQTPYGYTF; DNA: TGTGCCAGCAGCAACCTGCAAACTCCCTATGGCTACACCTTC
J: TRBJ2-7; size: -; D: TRBD1; V: TRBV20-1; CDR3: CSAPGQGLGEQYF; DNA: TGCAGTGCGCCGGGACAGGGGCTAGGCGAGCAGTACTTC
J: TRBJ1-2; size: -; D: -; V: TRBV25-1; CDR3: CASSSPGGLYGYTF; DNA: TGTGCCAGCAGTTCCCCGGGGGGGTTATATGGCTACACCTTC
J: TRBJ2-5; size: -; D: TRBD1; V: TRBV5-1; CDR3: CASSQGQGRSYQETQYF; DNA: TGCGCCAGCAGCCAGGGACAGGGCCGGTCGTATCAAGAGACCCAGTACTTC
J: TRBJ1-5; size: many; D: -; V: TRBV6-5; CDR3: CASSYSGGEGQPQHF; DNA: TGTGCCAGCAGTTACTCGGGAGGGGAGGGGCAGCCCCAGCATTTT
J: TRBJ1-1; size: -; D: -; V: TRBV5-1; CDR3: CASSSASHSGGIEAFF; DNA: TGCGCCAGCAGCTCCGCTTCACATAGCGGCGGCATTGAAGCTTTCTTT
J: TRBJ2-1; size: -; D: -; V: TRBV24-1; CDR3: CATSTEGGAGNEQFF; DNA: TGTGCCACCAGTACCGAGGGGGGGGCAGGGAATGAGCAGTTCTTC
J: TRBJ2-1; size: -; D: -; V: TRBV20-1; CDR3: CSASIGVVLYNEQFF; DNA: TGCAGTGCCTCAATTGGGGTGGTGTTATACAATGAGCAGTTCTTC
J: TRBJ1-2; size: -; D: -; V: TRBV6-1; CDR3: CASSTEMHNYGYTF; DNA: TGTGCCAGCAGTACTGAGATGCATAACTATGGCTACACCTTC
J: TRBJ1-5; size: -; D: -; V: TRBV6-1; CDR3: CASSDARASNQPQHF; DNA: TGTGCCAGCAGTGATGCCAGGGCGAGCAATCAGCCCCAGCATTTT
J: TRBJ1-6; size: -; D: TRBD1; V: TRBV3-1; CDR3: CASSRGQEHSPLHF; DNA: TGTGCCAGCAGTCGGGGACAGGAACACTCACCCCTCCACTTT
J: TRBJ2-5; size: -; D: -; V: TRBV6-5; CDR3: CASSYWVDGEQETQYF; DNA: TGTGCCAGCAGTTACTGGGTGGACGGTGAGCAAGAGACCCAGTACTTC
J: TRBJ1-2; size: -; D: -; V: TRBV24-1; CDR3: CATSPPDPPATF; DNA: TGTGCCACCAGCCCACCCGACCCGCCGGCCACCTTC
J: TRBJ1-2; size: -; D: -; V: TRBV30; CDR3: CAWSAGVGYGYTF; DNA: TGTGCCTGGAGTGCGGGGGTCGGCTATGGCTACACCTTC
J: TRBJ1-2; size: -; D: TRBD1; V: TRBV5-1; CDR3: CASSGHLGQGTSYTF; DNA: TGCGCCAGCAGCGGGCACCTCGGACAGGGCACCAGCTACACCTTC
J: TRBJ1-1; size: many; D: TRBD1; V: TRBV7-7; CDR3: CARGQGRTEAFF; DNA: TGTGCTAGGGGACAGGGAAGGACTGAAGCTTTCTTT
J: TRBJ2-1; size: few; D: TRBD2; V: TRBV7-2; CDR3: CASSSVGLAGYEQFF; DNA: TGTGCCAGCAGCTCTGTTGGACTAGCGGGATATGAGCAGTTCTTC
J: TRBJ2-1; size: many; D: TRBD2; V: TRBV10-1; CDR3: CASRTSGGAGTGEQFF; DNA: TGCGCCAGCCGGACTAGCGGGGGGGCCGGTACAGGGGAGCAGTTCTTC
J: TRBJ2-7; size: once; D: -; V: TRBV25-1; CDR3: CASSDQGFSHGQYF; DNA: TGTGCCAGCAGTGATCAGGGATTTTCCCACGGGCAGTACTTC
J: TRBJ2-7; size: -; D: -; V: TRBV6-1; CDR3: CASSEQGNDGEQYF; DNA: TGTGCCAGCAGTGAACAGGGGAACGATGGGGAGCAGTACTTC
J: TRBJ2-5; size: few; D: -; V: TRBV6-5; CDR3: CASSYPGAETQYF; DNA: TGTGCCAGCAGTTATCCTGGGGCAGAGACCCAGTACTTC
J: TRBJ2-7; size: few; D: -; V: TRBV6-5; CDR3: CASSYSYDYEQYF; DNA: TGTGCCAGCAGTTACTCATACGACTACGAGCAGTACTTC
J: TRBJ2-3; size: -; D: -; V: TRBV7-2; CDR3: CASSFISDTQYF; DNA: TGTGCCAGCAGCTTTATCTCAGATACGCAGTATTTT
J: TRBJ2-5; size: many; D: TRBD2; V: TRBV29-1; CDR3: CSVSGGALETQYF; DNA: TGCAGTGTTAGCGGGGGGGCTTTGGAGACCCAGTACTTC
J: TRBJ2-7; size: -; D: TRBD1; V: TRBV11-2; CDR3: CASSPPPGRDRSSYEQYF; DNA: TGTGCCAGCAGCCCCCCCCCCGGCCGGGACAGGAGCTCCTACGAGCAGTACTTC
J: TRBJ2-1; size: few; D: TRBD2; V: TRBV20-1; CDR3: CSATPIVAGAYNEQFF; DNA: TGCAGTGCTACCCCCATTGTAGCGGGGGCCTACAATGAGCAGTTCTTC
J: TRBJ2-7; size: many; D: -; V: TRBV2; CDR3: CASSVGQGSYEQYF; DNA: TGTGCCAGCAGTGTTGGCCAGGGCTCCTACGAGCAGTACTTC
J: TRBJ2-7; size: few; D: -; V: TRBV20-1; CDR3: CSAAGDRYEQYF; DNA: TGCAGTGCTGCAGGGGATCGTTACGAGCAGTACTTC
J: TRBJ1-1; size: many; D: -; V: TRBV2; CDR3: CASSEARISIEAFF; DNA: TGTGCCAGCAGTGAAGCCAGGATTTCGATTGAAGCTTTCTTT
J: TRBJ2-7; size: -; D: TRBD1; V: TRBV25-1; CDR3: CASSASKGGHEQYF; DNA: TGTGCCAGCAGTGCCTCCAAAGGGGGCCACGAGCAGTACTTC
J: TRBJ2-1; size: -; D: TRBD1; V: TRBV7-6; CDR3: CASSAVGGGYNEQFF; DNA: TGTGCCAGCAGCGCAGTAGGGGGCGGCTACAATGAGCAGTTCTTC
J: TRBJ1-2; size: many; D: -; V: TRBV7-9; CDR3: CASSLARSSGYGYTF; DNA: TGTGCCAGCAGCTTAGCGCGTTCCTCTGGCTATGGCTACACCTTC
J: TRBJ1-2; size: -; D: -; V: TRBV30; CDR3: CCLIRDYGYTF; DNA: TGCTGTTTGATCCGGGACTATGGCTACACCTTC
J: TRBJ2-7; size: few; D: TRBD2; V: TRBV5-1; CDR3: CASSLELAGVGEQYF; DNA: TGCGCCAGCAGCTTGGAGCTCGCGGGGGTCGGTGAGCAGTACTTC
J: TRBJ2-1; size: few; D: -; V: TRBV11-2; CDR3: CASSLGRTTAYNEQFF; DNA: TGTGCCAGCAGCTTAGGTAGAACAACCGCCTACAATGAGCAGTTCTTC
J: TRBJ2-7; size: few; D: -; V: TRBV25-1; CDR3: CASSTSTRFHEQYF; DNA: TGTGCCAGCAGCACATCCACGAGGTTCCACGAGCAGTACTTC
J: TRBJ2-5; size: -; D: -; V: TRBV5-1; CDR3: CASSSRSDSVSEETQYF; DNA: TGCGCCAGCAGCTCCCGCTCCGACTCAGTGTCCGAGGAGACCCAGTACTTC
J: TRBJ2-5; size: many; D: -; V: TRBV15; CDR3: CATSRDGRGPETQYF; DNA: TGTGCCACCAGCAGAGATGGTAGAGGGCCCGAGACCCAGTACTTC
J: TRBJ2-1; size: many; D: -; V: TRBV25-1; CDR3: CASSDSAARVYNEQFF; DNA: TGTGCCAGCAGTGATAGTGCGGCAAGGGTATACAATGAGCAGTTCTTC
J: TRBJ1-2; size: many; D: -; V: TRBV15; CDR3: CATSRDKAANYGYTF; DNA: TGTGCCACCAGCAGAGATAAGGCGGCGAACTATGGCTACACCTTC
J: TRBJ2-3; size: -; D: -; V: TRBV7-9; CDR3: CASSFDRDTQYF; DNA: TGTGCCAGCAGCTTTGACAGGGATACGCAGTATTTT